This entry features one TCR beta chain sequence. CD45RO-negative CD8 cells positively selected for CCR7 made up the naive population, which excluded terminally differentiated effector memory CD45RA+ cells. The sample originates from a study of shared clonotypes between healthy human individuals. V lost 5 bases, J lost 5 bases, and 13 bases lay in between. This CDR3 is built from 13 residues. Germline-derived CDR1 and CDR2 are MDHEN and SYDVKM. The assay was immunoSEQ multiplex PCR, and TCRdb's table has in-frame clones only and misses some. The sample includes around 650,000 clones, roughly 95% of them seen just once.

The sequence was obtained from a woman under 40 in good health. Source material: naive CD8+ T cells sorted from blood. The chain joins TRBV28 to TRBJ2-7; D is ambiguous. The CDR3 DNA reads as TGTGCCAGCAGTCAAACCCAACCCAACGAGCAGTACTTC. Translated, it gives CASSQTQPNEQYF.